One and the same sample provided the 18 T cell receptor beta chains below, sequenced in a study of blood T cell repertoires in COVID-19. Sequencing used immunoSEQ multiplex PCR; TCRdb keeps in-frame clones, though not all of them. Here the sample spans fewer than 80,000 clones, about 90% being singletons. Sample: peripheral blood. The receptors come from a man between 50 and 59 years old with acute or convalescent COVID-19.

V gene TRBV6-5 combines with J gene TRBJ2-7; D is possibly TRBD2 (5 bases). Germline CDR1 reads MNHEY; CDR2 reads SVGAGI. The CDR3 contains 14 residues. V was cut by 5 bases and J by 0 bases, with 11 bases left in between. The CDR3 sequence is CASSRTARSYEQYF. The CDR3 nucleotides read TGTGCCAGCAGTCGGACTGCTCGCTCCTACGAGCAGTACTTC.

The V gene is TRBV5-1, the J gene TRBJ1-2; unclear D gene. The CDR3 is 11 amino acids. Germline V gives CDR1 SGHRS, CDR2 YFSETQ. Trimming took off 6 bases at V and 6 bases at J, with 9 bases between the two ends. In nucleotides, the CDR3 is TGCGCCAGCATGTCCGAGGATGGCTACACCTTC. It codes for CASMSEDGYTF.

V gene TRBV6-2 or TRBV6-3 combines with J gene TRBJ2-7; D is possibly TRBD1 (6 bases). The CDR3 runs to 16 residues. The V gene lost 0 bases and the J gene lost 4 bases, with 16 bases spanning the gap. Germline V CDR1 and CDR2: MNHEY, SVGEGT. DNA for the CDR3: TGTGCCAGCAGTTACTCGAGGACGGGACAAAAATACGAGCAGTACTTC. It yields the protein CASSYSRTGQKYEQYF.

A few counts support this clone. The chain is built from TRBV5-4 and TRBJ2-7; 8 bases match TRBD2. This CDR3 is built from 15 residues. V lost 2 bases to trimming and J lost 0 bases; unmatched junction nucleotides: 4. Germline CDR1 is SGHNT and CDR2 is YYREEE (reference sequence). CDR3: CASSLELAASYEQYF. The DNA for the CDR3 is TGTGCCAGCAGCTTAGAACTAGCGGCCTCCTACGAGCAGTACTTC.

This chain links TRBV20-1 with TRBJ2-7, with 11 positions matching TRBD2. CDR1 is DFQATT, CDR2 SNEGSKA, per germline (reference sequence). V lost 3 bases, J lost 2 bases, and 3 bases stayed unmatched. CDR3 length equals 14 residues. CDR3 residues: CSASIAGGTYEQYF. CDR3 nucleotide sequence: TGCAGTGCTAGTATAGCGGGAGGGACCTACGAGCAGTACTTC.

This chain links TRBV6-5 with TRBJ1-5, with TRBD1 identical over 7 bases. CDR3 length: 13 residues. Germline V lookup: CDR1 MNHEY, CDR2 SVGAGI. The trim removed 10 bases at V and 8 bases at J, leaving 11 bases unmatched. This CDR3 reads CATSWTGREPQHF. The CDR3 region has the DNA TGTGCCACCTCCTGGACAGGCAGGGAGCCCCAGCATTTT.

The chain links TRBV10-3 to TRBJ2-1; 11 bases are a match to TRBD2. Germline V gene sequence: CDR1 ENHRY, CDR2 SYGVKD. V lost 4 bases and J lost 3; bases outside the gene matches: 2. The CDR3 is 15 residues long. The CDR3 DNA follows: TGTGCCATCAGTGGGGGGACTAGCGGCTACAATGAGCAGTTCTTC. Protein product: CAISGGTSGYNEQFF.

The chain couples TRBV27 to TRBJ2-1; 7 bases are a match to TRBD1. Losses at the gene ends were 2 bases for V and 6 bases for J; bases not matched to a gene: 4. The CDR3 has 14 residues. The germline V gene has CDR1 MNHEY and CDR2 SMNVEV (reference sequence). CDR3 in amino acids: CASSLIGTVNEQFF. The CDR3 region has the DNA TGTGCCAGCAGTTTAATAGGGACAGTCAATGAGCAGTTCTTC.

The chain carries TRBV7-8 and TRBJ1-2; a weak D match, TRBD1 (6 bases). With 6 bases removed from V and 0 bases from J, the gap between germline ends came to 20 bases. The CDR3 consists of 17 residues. Germline lookup yields CDR1 SGHVS and CDR2 FQNEAQ. The DNA for the CDR3 is TGTGCCAGCAGTCAGAGGGGGTCGGCAGGGGCTAACTATGGCTACACCTTC. Residues: CASSQRGSAGANYGYTF.

The rearrangement uses TRBV5-1 and TRBJ2-2, with 7 bases that match TRBD2. The ends lost 7 bases at V and 2 bases at J; junction bases unmatched: 5. The CDR3 loop spans 14 amino acids. Germline V gene data show CDR1 as SGHRS and CDR2 as YFSETQ. As DNA, the CDR3 is TGCGCCAGCTTCAAGCGGGGCAACACCGGGGAGCTGTTTTTT. The encoded protein is CASFKRGNTGELFF.

This clone was recorded a few times. V usage is TRBV7-2 and J usage is TRBJ2-3; 7 nucleotides align to TRBD2. There are 13 residues in the CDR3. With 1 base clipped from V and 13 bases from J, the junction kept 8 bases outside the gene matches. Germline loops: CDR1 SGHTA, CDR2 FQGNSA. Here the CDR3 DNA reads TGTGCCAGCAGCTTAGTAGGGCGGGAGCGGGAGTATTTT. Its translation: CASSLVGREREYF.

V and J are TRBV7-9 and TRBJ1-3, with 9 bases aligning to TRBD1. The V gene end was trimmed by 4 bases and the J gene end by 1 base; junction bases not matched to a gene: 5. Per the germline V gene, CDR1 is SEHNR and CDR2 is FQNEAQ (reference sequence). CDR3 length: 16 residues. Written as DNA, the CDR3 is TGTGCCAGCAGCTCAGGGGGACAGGGTTCTGGAAACACCATATATTTT. It specifies CASSSGGQGSGNTIYF.

The chain joins TRBV2 to TRBJ2-7; 10 bases fit TRBD1. V was clipped by 6 bases and J by 1 base; unmatched bases: 6. This CDR3 comprises 15 residues. CDR1 is SNHLY and CDR2 is FYNNEI in the germline V gene. The CDR3 coding sequence is TGTGCCAGCAGACCCCCGGGACAGGGGTCCTACGAGCAGTACTTC. This encodes CASRPPGQGSYEQYF. The full variable domain, in which reference TRBV2 and TRBJ2-7 provide the parts outside the CDR3, is EPEVTQTPSHQVTQMGQEVILRCVPISNHLYFYWYRQILGQKVEFLVSFYNNEISEKSEIFDDQFSVERPDGSNFTLKIRSTKLEDSAMYFCASRPPGQGSYEQYFGPGTRLTVT.

This chain joins TRBV9 and TRBJ2-2; 8 positions agree with TRBD2. Germline V lookup: CDR1 SGDLS, CDR2 YYNGEE. This CDR3 is 19 amino acids long. V lost 4 bases and J lost 3; bases outside the gene matches: 17. The CDR3 spells CASSSFPLSREADTGELFF. CDR3 DNA sequence: TGTGCCAGCAGCTCCTTCCCACTATCGCGGGAGGCCGACACCGGGGAGCTGTTTTTT. Complete variable domain (other parts from reference TRBV9 and TRBJ2-2): DSGVTQTPKHLITATGQRVTLRCSPRSGDLSVYWYQQSLDQGLQFLIQYYNGEERAKGNILERFSAQQFPDLHSELNLSSLELGDSALYFCASSSFPLSREADTGELFFGEGSRLTVL.

The chain is built from TRBV5-5 and TRBJ2-7; D may be TRBD2 (7 bases). The CDR3 covers 12 residues. Trimming stripped 7 bases from V and 4 bases from J, with 12 bases between. CDR1 is SGHKS and CDR2 is YYEKEE in the germline V gene (reference sequence). CDR3 region: CASRGAKYEQYF. The CDR3 coding sequence is TGTGCCAGCCGGGGGGCGAAATACGAGCAGTACTTC.

The chain carries TRBV7-9 and TRBJ2-3; TRBD2 agrees at 8 bases. The CDR3 runs to 18 residues. The germline CDR1 and CDR2 sequences are SEHNR and FQNEAQ (reference sequence). With V trimmed by 4 bases and J by 4 bases, 16 bases remained unmatched. CDR3 residues: CASSSLVLSGSGPDTQYF. For the CDR3, the DNA is TGTGCCAGCAGCTCCCTAGTCTTGAGCGGGAGCGGCCCAGATACGCAGTATTTT.

This clone was counted a single time. This sequence joins TRBV29-1 and TRBJ1-6; D call uncertain. The CDR3 contains 13 residues. Germline-derived CDR1 and CDR2 are SQVTM and ANQGSEA. The V gene lost 6 bases and the J gene lost 5 bases, with 11 bases spanning the gap. The CDR3 nucleotides are TGCAGCGTCCGGACTGACAATAATTCACCCCTCCACTTT. It specifies CSVRTDNNSPLHF.

The chain combines TRBV6-5 with TRBJ1-5; 10 nucleotides match TRBD1. The CDR3 spans 14 residues. CDR1 MNHEY and CDR2 SVGAGI come from the germline V gene. J was trimmed by 6 bases and V by 2 bases; bases with no gene match: 1. The CDR3 loop reads CASSYGQGGQPQHF. The CDR3 bases are TGTGCCAGCAGTTACGGACAGGGGGGTCAGCCCCAGCATTTT.